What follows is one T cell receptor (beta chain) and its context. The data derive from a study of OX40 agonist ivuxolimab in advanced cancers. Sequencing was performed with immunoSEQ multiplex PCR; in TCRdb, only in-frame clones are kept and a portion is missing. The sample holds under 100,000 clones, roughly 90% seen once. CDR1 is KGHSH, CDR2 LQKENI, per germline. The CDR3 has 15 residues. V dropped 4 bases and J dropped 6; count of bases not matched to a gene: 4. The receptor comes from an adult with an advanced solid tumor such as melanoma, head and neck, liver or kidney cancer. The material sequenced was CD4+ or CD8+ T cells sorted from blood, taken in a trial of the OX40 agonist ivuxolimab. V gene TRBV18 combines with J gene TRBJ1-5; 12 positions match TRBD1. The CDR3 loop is CASSRDRGLGQPQHF. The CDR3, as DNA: TGTGCCAGCTCACGGGACAGGGGGCTAGGTCAGCCCCAGCATTTT.